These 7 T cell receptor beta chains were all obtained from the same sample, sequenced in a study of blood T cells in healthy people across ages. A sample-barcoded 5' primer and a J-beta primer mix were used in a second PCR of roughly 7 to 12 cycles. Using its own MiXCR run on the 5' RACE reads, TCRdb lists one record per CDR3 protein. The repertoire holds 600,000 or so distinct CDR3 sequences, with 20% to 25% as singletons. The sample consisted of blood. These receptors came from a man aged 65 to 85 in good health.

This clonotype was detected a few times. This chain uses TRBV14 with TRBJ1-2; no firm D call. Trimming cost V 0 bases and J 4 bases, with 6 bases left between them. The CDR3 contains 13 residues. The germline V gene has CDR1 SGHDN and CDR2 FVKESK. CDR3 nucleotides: TGTGCCAGCAGCCAAGAGTTAGGCTATGGCTACACCTTC. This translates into CASSQELGYGYTF. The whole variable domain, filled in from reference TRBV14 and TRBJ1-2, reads EAGVTQFPSHSVIEKGQTVTLRCDPISGHDNLYWYRRVMGKEIKFLLHFVKESKQDESGMPNNRFLAERTGGTYSTLKVQPAELEDSGVYFCASSQELGYGYTFGSGTRLTVV.

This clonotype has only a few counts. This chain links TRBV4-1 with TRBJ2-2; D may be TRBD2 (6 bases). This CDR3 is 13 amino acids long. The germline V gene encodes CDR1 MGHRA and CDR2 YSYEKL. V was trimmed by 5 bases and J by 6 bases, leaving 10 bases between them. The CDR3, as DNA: TGCGCCAGCAGCTCACGACTAGCCGGGGAGCTGTTTTTT. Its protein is CASSSRLAGELFF.

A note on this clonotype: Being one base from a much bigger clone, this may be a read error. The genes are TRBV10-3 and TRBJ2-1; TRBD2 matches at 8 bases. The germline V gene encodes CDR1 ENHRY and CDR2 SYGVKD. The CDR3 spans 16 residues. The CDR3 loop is CAISGERESSYKEQFF. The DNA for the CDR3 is TGTGCCATCAGTGGGGAGCGGGAGAGCTCCTACAAGGAGCAGTTCTTC.

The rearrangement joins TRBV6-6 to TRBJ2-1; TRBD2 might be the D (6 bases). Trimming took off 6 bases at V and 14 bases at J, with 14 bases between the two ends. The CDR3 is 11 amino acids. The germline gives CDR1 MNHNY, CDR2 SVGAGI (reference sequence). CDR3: CASSQLADEFF. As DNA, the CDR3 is TGTGCCAGCAGCCAACTAGCAGACGAGTTCTTC.

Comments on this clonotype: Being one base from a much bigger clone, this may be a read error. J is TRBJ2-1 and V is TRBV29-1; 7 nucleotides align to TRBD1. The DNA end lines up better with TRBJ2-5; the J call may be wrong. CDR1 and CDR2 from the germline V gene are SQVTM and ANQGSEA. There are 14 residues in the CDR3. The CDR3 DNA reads TGCAGCGCCAGACTGACAGGGACGCAAGAGGCCCAGTACTTC. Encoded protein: CSARLTGTQEAQYF.

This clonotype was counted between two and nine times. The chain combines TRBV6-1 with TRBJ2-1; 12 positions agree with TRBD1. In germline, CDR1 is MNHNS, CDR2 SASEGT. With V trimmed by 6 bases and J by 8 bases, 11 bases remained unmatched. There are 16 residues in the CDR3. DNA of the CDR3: TGTGCCAGCAGAACCGGGACAGGGGGCTTAAAAGATGAGCAGTTCTTC. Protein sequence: CASRTGTGGLKDEQFF.

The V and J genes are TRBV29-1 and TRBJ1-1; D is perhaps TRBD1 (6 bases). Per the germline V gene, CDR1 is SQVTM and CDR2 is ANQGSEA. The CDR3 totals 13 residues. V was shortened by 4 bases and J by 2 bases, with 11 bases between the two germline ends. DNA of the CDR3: TGCAGCGTTGTATGGGGGGCTAACACTGAAGCTTTCTTT. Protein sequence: CSVVWGANTEAFF.